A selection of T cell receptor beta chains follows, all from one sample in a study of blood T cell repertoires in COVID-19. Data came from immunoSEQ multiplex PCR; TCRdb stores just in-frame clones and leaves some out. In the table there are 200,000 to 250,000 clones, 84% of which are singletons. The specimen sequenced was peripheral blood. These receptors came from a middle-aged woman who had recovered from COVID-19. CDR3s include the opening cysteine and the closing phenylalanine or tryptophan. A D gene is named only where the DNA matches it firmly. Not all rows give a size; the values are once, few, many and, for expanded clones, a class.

cdr3_aa: CASRLQSGDECGASSYEQYF
cdr3_nt: TGTGCAAGTCGCTTACAGTCGGGTGATGAGTGCGGGGCCAGCTCCTACGAGCAGTACTTC
d_call: .
clone_size: .
v_call: TRBV12-2
j_call: TRBJ2-7

cdr3_aa: CASRGAGQGVPRAFF
cdr3_nt: TGTGCCAGCAGGGGGGCGGGACAGGGGGTTCCTCGAGCTTTCTTT
d_call: TRBD1
clone_size: .
v_call: TRBV28
j_call: TRBJ1-1

cdr3_aa: CASSLGQGEQPQHF
cdr3_nt: TGCGCCAGCAGCTTGGGACAGGGGGAACAGCCCCAGCATTTT
d_call: TRBD1
clone_size: .
v_call: TRBV5-1
j_call: TRBJ1-5

cdr3_aa: CASRKTGPDTQYF
cdr3_nt: TGTGCCAGCAGAAAAACAGGACCAGATACGCAGTATTTT
d_call: .
clone_size: .
v_call: TRBV5-5
j_call: TRBJ2-3

cdr3_aa: CASSQDLTGLDYGYTF
cdr3_nt: TGCGCCAGCAGCCAAGATCTTACAGGGCTCGACTATGGCTACACCTTC
d_call: .
clone_size: .
v_call: TRBV4-3
j_call: TRBJ1-2

cdr3_aa: CASSHRTGGASDTEAFF
cdr3_nt: TGTGCCAGCAGCCACCGGACAGGGGGCGCCTCGGACACTGAAGCTTTCTTT
d_call: TRBD1
clone_size: .
v_call: TRBV3-1/TRBV3-2
j_call: TRBJ1-1

cdr3_aa: CSASTGGDGYTF
cdr3_nt: TGCAGTGCTAGTACGGGAGGTGATGGCTACACCTTC
d_call: .
clone_size: .
v_call: TRBV20-1
j_call: TRBJ1-2

cdr3_aa: CASTLGQSSAYEQYF
cdr3_nt: TGTGCCAGCACCCTGGGCCAGTCCTCCGCCTACGAGCAGTACTTC
d_call: .
clone_size: .
v_call: TRBV11-1
j_call: TRBJ2-7

cdr3_aa: CASSYGLADTYEQYF
cdr3_nt: TGTGCCAGCAGTTACGGACTTGCTGATACCTACGAGCAGTACTTC
d_call: .
clone_size: .
v_call: TRBV6-2/TRBV6-3
j_call: TRBJ2-7

cdr3_aa: CSASIRRVNTEAFF
cdr3_nt: TGCAGTGCTAGTATTAGACGGGTGAACACTGAAGCTTTCTTT
d_call: .
clone_size: .
v_call: TRBV20-1
j_call: TRBJ1-1

cdr3_aa: CASRPFGRTEAFF
cdr3_nt: TGTGCCAGCAGACCCTTTGGGAGGACTGAAGCTTTCTTT
d_call: .
clone_size: .
v_call: TRBV5-8
j_call: TRBJ1-1

cdr3_aa: CASSPTTGGQPQHF
cdr3_nt: TGCGCCAGCAGCCCTACGACAGGGGGGCAGCCCCAGCATTTT
d_call: TRBD1
clone_size: once
v_call: TRBV5-1
j_call: TRBJ1-5

cdr3_aa: CASSQDSALAGGETQYF
cdr3_nt: TGCGCCAGCAGCCAAGATTCGGCGCTAGCGGGGGGGGAGACCCAGTACTTC
d_call: TRBD2
clone_size: .
v_call: TRBV4-1
j_call: TRBJ2-5

cdr3_aa: CATSRVQRGGQSTQYF
cdr3_nt: TGTGCCACCAGCAGAGTGCAGCGGGGGGGCCAGAGTACGCAGTATTTT
d_call: TRBD2
clone_size: .
v_call: TRBV15
j_call: TRBJ2-3

cdr3_aa: CASSLGGEPQHF
cdr3_nt: TGTGCCAGCAGCTTAGGGGGGGAGCCCCAGCATTTT
d_call: .
clone_size: .
v_call: TRBV7-2
j_call: TRBJ1-5

cdr3_aa: CASSWAVRRETQYF
cdr3_nt: TGCGCCAGCAGCTGGGCCGTTAGGCGAGAGACCCAGTACTTC
d_call: .
clone_size: .
v_call: TRBV5-1
j_call: TRBJ2-5

cdr3_aa: CASSAQGLNQPQHF
cdr3_nt: TGTGCCAGTAGTGCACAGGGTTTAAATCAGCCCCAGCATTTT
d_call: .
clone_size: .
v_call: TRBV19
j_call: TRBJ1-5

cdr3_aa: CASSRGGASETQYF
cdr3_nt: TGTGCCAGCAGCCGCGGGGGGGCTAGTGAGACCCAGTACTTC
d_call: TRBD2
clone_size: .
v_call: TRBV7-2
j_call: TRBJ2-5

cdr3_aa: CATRGGTYNEQFF
cdr3_nt: TGTGCCACCCGGGGGGGCACTTACAATGAGCAGTTCTTC
d_call: TRBD2
clone_size: .
v_call: TRBV12-3/TRBV12-4
j_call: TRBJ2-1

cdr3_aa: CATSRALTSGYQETQYF
cdr3_nt: TGTGCCACCAGCAGAGCGCTGACTAGCGGGTACCAAGAGACCCAGTACTTC
d_call: TRBD2
clone_size: .
v_call: TRBV15
j_call: TRBJ2-5

cdr3_aa: CASSTGVGTGANVLTF
cdr3_nt: TGTGCCAGTAGTACAGGGGTGGGTACTGGGGCCAACGTCCTGACTTTC
d_call: .
clone_size: .
v_call: TRBV19
j_call: TRBJ2-6

cdr3_aa: CASSRQVGRWAFF
cdr3_nt: TGCGCCAGCAGCCGCCAAGTGGGCCGATGGGCTTTCTTT
d_call: .
clone_size: .
v_call: TRBV4-3
j_call: TRBJ1-1

cdr3_aa: CASIRGTVNTEAFF
cdr3_nt: TGTGCCAGCATCAGGGGGACGGTGAACACTGAAGCTTTCTTT
d_call: TRBD1
clone_size: once
v_call: TRBV7-9
j_call: TRBJ1-1